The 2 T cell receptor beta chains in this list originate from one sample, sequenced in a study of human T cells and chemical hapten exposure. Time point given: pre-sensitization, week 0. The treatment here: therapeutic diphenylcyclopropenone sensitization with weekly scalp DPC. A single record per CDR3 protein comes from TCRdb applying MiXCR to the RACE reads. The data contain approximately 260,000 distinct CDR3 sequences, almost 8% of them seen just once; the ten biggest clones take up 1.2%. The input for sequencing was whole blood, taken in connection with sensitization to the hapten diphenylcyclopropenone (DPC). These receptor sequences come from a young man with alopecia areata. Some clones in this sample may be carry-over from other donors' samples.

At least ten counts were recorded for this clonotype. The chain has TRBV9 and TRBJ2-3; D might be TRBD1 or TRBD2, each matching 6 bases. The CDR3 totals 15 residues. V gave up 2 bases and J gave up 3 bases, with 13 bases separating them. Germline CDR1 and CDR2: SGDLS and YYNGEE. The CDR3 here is CASSVSGGGTDTQYF. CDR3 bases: TGTGCCAGCAGCGTCTCCGGGGGCGGGACAGATACGCAGTATTTT.

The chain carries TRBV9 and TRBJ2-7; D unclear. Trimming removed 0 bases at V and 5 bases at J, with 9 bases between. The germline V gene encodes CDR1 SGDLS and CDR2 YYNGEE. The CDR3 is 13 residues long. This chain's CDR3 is CASSVVVGDEQYF. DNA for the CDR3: TGTGCCAGCAGCGTAGTAGTGGGCGACGAGCAGTACTTC. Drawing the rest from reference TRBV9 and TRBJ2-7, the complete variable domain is DSGVTQTPKHLITATGQRVTLRCSPRSGDLSVYWYQQSLDQGLQFLIQYYNGEERAKGNILERFSAQQFPDLHSELNLSSLELGDSALYFCASSVVVGDEQYFGPGTRLTVT.